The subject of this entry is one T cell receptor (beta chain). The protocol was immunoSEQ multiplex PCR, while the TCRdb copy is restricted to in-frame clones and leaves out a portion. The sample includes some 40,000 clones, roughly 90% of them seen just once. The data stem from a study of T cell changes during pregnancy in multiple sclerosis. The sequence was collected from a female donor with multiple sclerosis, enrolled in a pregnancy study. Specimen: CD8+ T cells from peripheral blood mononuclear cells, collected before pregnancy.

CDR3 in amino acids: CASSEPGINEKLFF. For the CDR3, the DNA is TGTGCCAGCAGTGAACCAGGGATAAACGAAAAACTGTTTTTT. The rearrangement joins TRBV2 to TRBJ1-4; maybe TRBD1 (5 bases). The length of the CDR3 is 14 residues. Looked up from germline, CDR1 is SNHLY and CDR2 is FYNNEI. V lost 2 bases to trimming and J lost 8 bases, with 12 bases between them.